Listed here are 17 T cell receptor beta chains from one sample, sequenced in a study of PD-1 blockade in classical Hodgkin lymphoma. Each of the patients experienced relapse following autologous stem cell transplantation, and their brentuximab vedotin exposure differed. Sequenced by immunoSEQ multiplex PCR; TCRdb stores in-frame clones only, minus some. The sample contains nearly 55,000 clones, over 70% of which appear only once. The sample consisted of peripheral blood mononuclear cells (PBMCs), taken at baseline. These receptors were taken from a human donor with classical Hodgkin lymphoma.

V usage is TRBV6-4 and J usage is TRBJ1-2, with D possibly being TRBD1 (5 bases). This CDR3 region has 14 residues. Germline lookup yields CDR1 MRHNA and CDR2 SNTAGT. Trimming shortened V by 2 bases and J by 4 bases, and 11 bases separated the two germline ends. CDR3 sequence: CASSDQGWGYGYTF. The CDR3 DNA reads TGTGCCAGCAGTGACCAGGGTTGGGGCTATGGCTACACCTTC.

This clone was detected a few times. The CDR3 DNA reads TGTGCCACCAGCAGAGTCGACTCCTACGAGCAGTACTTC. This translates into CATSRVDSYEQYF. The chain carries TRBV15 and TRBJ2-7, with D hard to call. The germline V and J ends were trimmed by 1 base and 0 bases, with 4 bases remaining between them. This CDR3 has 13 amino acids. CDR1 LNHNV and CDR2 YYDKDF come from the germline V gene (reference sequence). Combining the CDR3 with reference TRBV15 and TRBJ2-7 gives the whole variable domain DAMVIQNPRYQVTQFGKPVTLSCSQTLNHNVMYWYQQKSSQAPKLLFHYYDKDFNNEADTPDNFQSRRPNTSFCFLDIRSPGLGDTAMYLCATSRVDSYEQYFGPGTRLTVT.

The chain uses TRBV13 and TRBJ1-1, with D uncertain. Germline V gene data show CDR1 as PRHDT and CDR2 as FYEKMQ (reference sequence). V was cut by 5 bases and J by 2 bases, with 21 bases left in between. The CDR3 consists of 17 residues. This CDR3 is CASSQRTGRGVNTEAFF. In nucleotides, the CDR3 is TGTGCCAGCAGCCAGCGGACGGGTCGCGGAGTCAACACTGAAGCTTTCTTT.

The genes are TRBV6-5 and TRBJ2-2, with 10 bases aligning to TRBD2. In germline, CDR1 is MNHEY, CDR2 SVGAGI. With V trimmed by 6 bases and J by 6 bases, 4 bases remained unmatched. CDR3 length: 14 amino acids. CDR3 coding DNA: TGTGCCAGCAGAAGCGGGAGGGGCCCCGGGGAGCTGTTTTTT. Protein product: CASRSGRGPGELFF.

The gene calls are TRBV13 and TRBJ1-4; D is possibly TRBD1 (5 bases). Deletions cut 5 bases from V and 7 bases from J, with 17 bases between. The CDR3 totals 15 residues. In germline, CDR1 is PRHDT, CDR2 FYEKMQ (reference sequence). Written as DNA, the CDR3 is TGTGCCAGCAGCCCCCCGGGACCAGAGGGTGAAAAACTGTTTTTT. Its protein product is CASSPPGPEGEKLFF.

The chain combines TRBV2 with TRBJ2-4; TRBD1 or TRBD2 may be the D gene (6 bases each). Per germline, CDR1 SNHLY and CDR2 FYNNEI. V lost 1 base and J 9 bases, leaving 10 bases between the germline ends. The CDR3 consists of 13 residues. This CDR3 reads CASSEGRGAIQYF. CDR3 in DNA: TGTGCCAGCAGTGAAGGGAGGGGGGCCATTCAGTACTTC.

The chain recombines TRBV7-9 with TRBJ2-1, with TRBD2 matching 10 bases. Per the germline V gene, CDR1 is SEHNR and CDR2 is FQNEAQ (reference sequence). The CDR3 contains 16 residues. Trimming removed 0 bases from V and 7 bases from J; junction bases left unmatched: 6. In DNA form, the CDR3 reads TGTGCCAGCAGCTTAGCTCCTAGCGGGAGTGGAAATGAGCAGTTCTTC. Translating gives CASSLAPSGSGNEQFF.

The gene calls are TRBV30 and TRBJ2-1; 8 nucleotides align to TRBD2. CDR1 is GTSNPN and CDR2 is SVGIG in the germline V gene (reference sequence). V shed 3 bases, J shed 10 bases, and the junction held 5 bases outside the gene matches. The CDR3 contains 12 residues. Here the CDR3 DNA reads TGTGCCTGGAGCGCCAGCGGGGGCGAGCAGTTCTTC. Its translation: CAWSASGGEQFF.

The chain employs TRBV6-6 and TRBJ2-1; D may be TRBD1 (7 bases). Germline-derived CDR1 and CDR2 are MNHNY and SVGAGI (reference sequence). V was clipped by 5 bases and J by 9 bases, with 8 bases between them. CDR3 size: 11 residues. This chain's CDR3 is CASSQGGEQFF. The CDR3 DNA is TGTGCCAGCAGTCAGGGGGGTGAGCAGTTCTTC.

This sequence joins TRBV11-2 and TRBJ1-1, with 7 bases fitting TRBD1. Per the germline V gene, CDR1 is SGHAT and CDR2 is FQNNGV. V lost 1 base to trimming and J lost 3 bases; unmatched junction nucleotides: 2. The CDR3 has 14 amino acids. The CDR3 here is CASSLAGTDTEAFF. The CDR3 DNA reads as TGTGCCAGCAGCTTAGCAGGGACAGACACTGAAGCTTTCTTT.

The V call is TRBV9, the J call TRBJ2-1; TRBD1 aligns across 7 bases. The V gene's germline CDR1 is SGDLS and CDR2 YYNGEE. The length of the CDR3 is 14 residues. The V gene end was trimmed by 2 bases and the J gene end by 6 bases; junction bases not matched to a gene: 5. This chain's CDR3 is CASSVRDRANEQFF. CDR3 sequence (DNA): TGTGCCAGCAGCGTCAGAGACAGGGCCAATGAGCAGTTCTTC. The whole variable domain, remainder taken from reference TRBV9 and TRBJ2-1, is DSGVTQTPKHLITATGQRVTLRCSPRSGDLSVYWYQQSLDQGLQFLIQYYNGEERAKGNILERFSAQQFPDLHSELNLSSLELGDSALYFCASSVRDRANEQFFGPGTRLTVL.

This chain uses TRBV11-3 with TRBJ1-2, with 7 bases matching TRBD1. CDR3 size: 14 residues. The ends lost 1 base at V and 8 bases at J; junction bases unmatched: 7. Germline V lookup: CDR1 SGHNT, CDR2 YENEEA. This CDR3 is CASSLAQTGQGYTF. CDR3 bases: TGTGCCAGCAGCTTAGCGCAGACAGGGCAGGGCTACACCTTC.

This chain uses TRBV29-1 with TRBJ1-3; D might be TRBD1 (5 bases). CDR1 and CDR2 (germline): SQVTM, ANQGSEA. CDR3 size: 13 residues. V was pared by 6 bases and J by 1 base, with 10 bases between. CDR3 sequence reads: CSVPGASGNTIYF. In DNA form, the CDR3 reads TGCAGCGTGCCCGGGGCATCTGGAAACACCATATATTTT.

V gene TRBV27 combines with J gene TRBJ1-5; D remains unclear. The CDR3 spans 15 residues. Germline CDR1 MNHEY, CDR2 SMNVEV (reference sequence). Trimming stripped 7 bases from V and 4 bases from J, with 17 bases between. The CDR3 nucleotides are TGTGCCAGCATTGACCGGGTCCCACGGAATCAGCCCCAGCATTTT. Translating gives CASIDRVPRNQPQHF.

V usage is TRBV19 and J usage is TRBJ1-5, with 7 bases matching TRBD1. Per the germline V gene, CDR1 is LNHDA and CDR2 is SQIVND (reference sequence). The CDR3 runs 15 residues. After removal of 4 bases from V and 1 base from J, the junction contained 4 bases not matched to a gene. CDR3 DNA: TGTGCCAGTAGTAGCCAACAGGGGAGCAATCAGCCCCAGCATTTT. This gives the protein CASSSQQGSNQPQHF.

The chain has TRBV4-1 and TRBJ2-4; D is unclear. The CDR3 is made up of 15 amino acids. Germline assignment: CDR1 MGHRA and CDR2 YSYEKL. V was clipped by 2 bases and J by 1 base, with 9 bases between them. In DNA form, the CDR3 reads TGCGCCAGCAGCCAACCCGAGGTGGCCAAAAACATTCAGTACTTC. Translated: CASSQPEVAKNIQYF.

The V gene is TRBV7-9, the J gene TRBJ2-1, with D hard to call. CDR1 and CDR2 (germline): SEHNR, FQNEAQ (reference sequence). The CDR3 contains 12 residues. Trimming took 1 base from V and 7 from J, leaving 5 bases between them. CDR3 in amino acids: CASSLDSNEQFF. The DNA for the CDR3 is TGTGCCAGCAGCTTAGACTCGAATGAGCAGTTCTTC.